The 30 T cell receptor beta chains reported below all come from one sample, sequenced in a study of T-cell reconstitution after alpha-beta-depleted transplantation in children. Unique molecular identifiers were used to barcode this TCRbeta library. Each CDR3 protein is one row after TCRdb ran MiXCR on the PCR reads. This table has approximately 88,000 distinct CDR3 sequences, less than 15% appearing once. Sequenced here: PBMCs from the stem cell graft donor, sampled from the stem cell graft. The origin of the receptors is a human donor who donated a stem cell graft to a child with inherited bone marrow failure.

This clonotype has only a few counts. This chain joins TRBV20-1 and TRBJ2-7; 8 nucleotides agree with TRBD1. Germline assignment: CDR1 DFQATT and CDR2 SNEGSKA (reference sequence). J gave up 0 bases and V 5 bases, and 12 bases lay outside the gene matches. CDR3 length: 16 amino acids. This CDR3 reads CSARIQGATYSYEQYF. The CDR3, as DNA: TGCAGTGCTCGAATTCAGGGGGCTACTTACTCCTACGAGCAGTACTTC.

This clonotype was seen many times. The V and J genes are TRBV4-3 and TRBJ2-3; D tentatively reads TRBD1 or TRBD2 (5 bases each). Germline CDR1 LGHNA, CDR2 YSLEER. V lost 3 bases and J lost 6, with 13 bases in between. CDR3 length: 14 amino acids. The CDR3 is CASSHPLRGDTQYF. The CDR3 nucleotides are TGCGCCAGCAGCCACCCTCTTCGGGGCGATACGCAGTATTTT.

This clonotype was detected ten times or more. The rearrangement uses TRBV5-5 and TRBJ2-7; D is undetermined. CDR1 is SGHKS, CDR2 YYEKEE, per germline (reference sequence). The CDR3 spans 13 residues. Trimming took 4 bases from V and 0 from J, leaving 8 bases between them. The CDR3 DNA reads TGTGCCAGCAGCAGATTCTCCTCCTACGAGCAGTACTTC. Residues: CASSRFSSYEQYF.

This clonotype was observed at least ten times. V usage is TRBV7-9 and J usage is TRBJ1-1, with D possibly TRBD1 on 5 matching bases. This CDR3 region has 16 residues. Germline V lookup: CDR1 SEHNR, CDR2 FQNEAQ (reference sequence). Deletions cut 2 bases from V and 2 bases from J, with 15 bases between. This chain's CDR3 is CASSLKQGLSNTEAFF. The CDR3 DNA sequence: TGTGCCAGCAGCTTAAAGCAGGGACTCTCCAACACTGAAGCTTTCTTT.

The J gene is TRBJ2-7, the V gene TRBV28; D unresolved. The V gene's germline CDR1 is MDHEN and CDR2 SYDVKM. The length of the CDR3 is 13 residues. V was clipped by 3 bases and J by 0 bases, with 6 bases between them. In DNA form, the CDR3 reads TGTGCCAGCAGTTTTTATTACTCCTACGAGCAGTACTTC. As protein: CASSFYYSYEQYF. Full variable domain (remainder filled in from reference TRBV28 and TRBJ2-7): DVKVTQSSRYLVKRTGEKVFLECVQDMDHENMFWYRQDPGLGLRLIYFSYDVKMKEKGDIPEGYSVSREKKERFSLILESASTNQTSMYLCASSFYYSYEQYFGPGTRLTVT.

This clonotype was recorded many times. This sequence joins TRBV20-1 and TRBJ1-1, with D possibly matching TRBD1 (6 bases). The germline gives CDR1 DFQATT, CDR2 SNEGSKA (reference sequence). V lost 6 bases and J 4 bases, leaving 15 bases between the germline ends. This CDR3 comprises 13 residues. The CDR3 region is CSAGRTDSTEAFF. The DNA for the CDR3 is TGCAGTGCAGGTAGGACAGATTCCACTGAAGCTTTCTTT.

This clonotype was observed at least ten times. The chain employs TRBV5-1 and TRBJ2-5; 7 nucleotides agree with TRBD2. This CDR3 spans 15 amino acids. CDR1 is SGHRS and CDR2 is YFSETQ in the germline V gene. V was pared by 4 bases and J by 3 bases, with 9 bases of the junction left unmatched. The CDR3 protein is CASSLLGGGEETQYF. In DNA form, the CDR3 reads TGCGCCAGCAGCCTACTGGGCGGGGGTGAAGAGACCCAGTACTTC.

This clonotype was found many times. V is TRBV12-3 or TRBV12-4 and J is TRBJ2-5; D remains unclear. This CDR3 region has 15 residues. With 6 bases removed from V and 0 bases from J, the gap between germline ends came to 14 bases. CDR3 loop: CASSPLMTYQETQYF. For the CDR3, the DNA is TGTGCCAGCAGCCCACTAATGACCTACCAAGAGACCCAGTACTTC.

This clonotype appeared many times. The chain links TRBV7-2 to TRBJ2-3, with D unresolved. The CDR3 covers 13 residues. Trimming took 6 bases from V and 2 from J, leaving 9 bases between them. CDR1 is SGHTA and CDR2 is FQGNSA in the germline V gene. CDR3 sequence reads: CASSPGPTDTQYF. The CDR3 DNA sequence: TGTGCCAGCAGTCCCGGACCCACAGATACGCAGTATTTT.

This clonotype was counted ten times or more. The chain links TRBV4-1 to TRBJ1-1, with D unclear. V was clipped by 4 bases and J by 3 bases, with 9 bases between them. Per the germline V gene, CDR1 is MGHRA and CDR2 is YSYEKL. The CDR3 is 13 residues long. DNA of the CDR3: TGCGCCAGCAGCCTCAGGAGGGACACTGAAGCTTTCTTT. This codes for CASSLRRDTEAFF.

V is TRBV5-4 and J is TRBJ2-5; 12 positions agree with TRBD2. The CDR3 is made up of 15 amino acids. The ends lost 5 bases at V and 2 bases at J; junction bases unmatched: 4. Looked up from germline, CDR1 is SGHNT and CDR2 is YYREEE (reference sequence). The CDR3 DNA sequence: TGTGCCAGCAGACCCGGGACTAGCGGGCAAGAGACCCAGTACTTC. Protein sequence: CASRPGTSGQETQYF.

This clonotype was detected ten times or more. This chain joins TRBV4-3 and TRBJ2-5, with unresolved D. The CDR3 consists of 16 residues. With 0 bases removed from V and 2 bases from J, the gap between germline ends came to 13 bases. CDR1 LGHNA and CDR2 YSLEER come from the germline V gene. CDR3 loop: CASSQDPVSRQETQYF. The CDR3 nucleotides are TGCGCCAGCAGCCAAGATCCCGTTTCGAGGCAAGAGACCCAGTACTTC.

The CDR3 nucleotides read TGTGCCAGCAGCGGTTTCTCCGGGACTAGTCGGAATGAGCAGTTCTTC. Translating gives CASSGFSGTSRNEQFF. This chain links TRBV9 with TRBJ2-1, with 8 positions matching TRBD2. Germline V CDR1 and CDR2: SGDLS, YYNGEE. The length of the CDR3 is 16 residues. The V segment lost 3 bases and the J segment 7 bases; nucleotides outside the gene matches: 12.

The chain has TRBV7-2 and TRBJ2-7; the match to TRBD2 covers 11 bases. Germline values: CDR1 SGHTA, CDR2 FQGNSA. The CDR3 consists of 15 residues. The trim removed 3 bases at V and 6 bases at J, leaving 7 bases unmatched. The CDR3 region has the DNA TGTGCCAGCAGCTTCGTTAGCGGGGGGGCGGGCGAGCAGTACTTC. It codes for CASSFVSGGAGEQYF.

This clonotype was found many times. The rearrangement uses TRBV5-1 and TRBJ2-3, with D tentatively TRBD2 (6 bases). Germline-derived CDR1 and CDR2 are SGHRS and YFSETQ. Trimming shortened V by 6 bases and J by 10 bases, and 21 bases separated the two germline ends. The CDR3 loop spans 14 amino acids. CDR3 sequence reads: CASNPQGREEAQYF. CDR3 DNA sequence: TGCGCCAGCAACCCGCAAGGCAGGGAGGAGGCGCAGTATTTT.

Ten or more counts support this clonotype. The chain is built from TRBV20-1 and TRBJ2-7; TRBD2 agrees at 7 bases. CDR3 length equals 15 residues. Germline V gene sequence: CDR1 DFQATT, CDR2 SNEGSKA (reference sequence). J lost 2 bases, V lost 0 bases, and 7 bases had no gene match. The CDR3 nucleotides are TGCAGTGCTAGAGACCATAGCGGGCCAGCCTACGAGCAGTACTTC. Residues: CSARDHSGPAYEQYF.

This sequence joins TRBV5-4 and TRBJ2-5; no definite D call. Trimming cost V 0 bases and J 2 bases, with 11 bases left between them. In germline, CDR1 is SGHNT, CDR2 YYREEE (reference sequence). CDR3 length: 15 amino acids. The CDR3 DNA is TGTGCCAGCAGCTTGGGTGTTGGGCAGCAAGAGACCCAGTACTTC. Its protein is CASSLGVGQQETQYF. The complete variable domain, with remaining parts taken from reference TRBV5-4 and TRBJ2-5, reads ETGVTQSPTHLIKTRGQQVTLRCSSQSGHNTVSWYQQALGQGPQFIFQYYREEENGRGNFPPRFSGLQFPNYSSELNVNALELDDSALYLCASSLGVGQQETQYFGPGTRLLVL.

This clonotype has at least ten counts. V gene TRBV12-3 or TRBV12-4 combines with J gene TRBJ2-7, with 7 nucleotides matching TRBD1. With 1 base clipped from V and 6 bases from J, the junction kept 9 bases outside the gene matches. The CDR3 contains 15 residues. The CDR3 sequence is CASSLVGGDWGEQYF. CDR3 bases: TGTGCCAGCAGTTTAGTAGGGGGCGATTGGGGCGAGCAGTACTTC.

This clonotype was observed at least ten times. The J gene is TRBJ1-5, the V gene TRBV4-1; weak D call: TRBD1 (5 bases). This CDR3 is 13 amino acids long. Trimming stripped 2 bases from V and 7 bases from J, with 9 bases between. Germline V gene lookup returns CDR1 MGHRA and CDR2 YSYEKL. CDR3 bases: TGCGCCAGCAGCCAACTAAGGGGCCAGCCCCAGCATTTT. This translates into CASSQLRGQPQHF.

This clonotype occurred many times. The chain employs TRBV7-2 and TRBJ1-2, with D uncertain. From germline, CDR1 is SGHTA and CDR2 FQGNSA. V lost 7 bases and J 3 bases, leaving 18 bases between the germline ends. The CDR3 consists of 15 residues. CDR3 loop: CASTTDGDRDYGYTF. CDR3 in DNA: TGTGCCAGCACTACCGACGGGGATCGGGACTATGGCTACACCTTC. Together with reference TRBV7-2 and TRBJ1-2, the CDR3 gives the full variable domain: GAGVSQSPSNKVTEKGKDVELRCDPISGHTALYWYRQSLGQGLEFLIYFQGNSAPDKSGLPSDRFSAERTGGSVSTLTIQRTQQEDSAVYLCASTTDGDRDYGYTFGSGTRLTVV.

This clonotype was found many times. The chain is built from TRBV20-1 and TRBJ1-2, with D possibly being TRBD1 (5 bases). Germline-derived CDR1 and CDR2 are DFQATT and SNEGSKA (reference sequence). V was trimmed by 2 bases and J by 6 bases, leaving 19 bases between them. The CDR3 extends over 15 amino acids. This CDR3 is CSARNLIRGLNGYTF. Written as DNA, the CDR3 is TGCAGTGCTAGAAATCTGATCCGGGGCCTGAATGGCTACACCTTC.

V and J are TRBV6-1 and TRBJ2-5; D might be TRBD2 (5 bases). The germline V gene has CDR1 MNHNS and CDR2 SASEGT. The V gene lost 7 bases and the J gene lost 2 bases, with 11 bases spanning the gap. The CDR3 consists of 13 residues. DNA of the CDR3: TGTGCCAGCACCAGCAGAGGGCAAGAGACCCAGTACTTC. Protein sequence: CASTSRGQETQYF.

The table lists this clonotype with many counts. The chain joins TRBV29-1 to TRBJ1-4; D is undetermined. V lost 4 bases and J 5 bases, leaving 8 bases between the germline ends. The CDR3 sequence is 12 residues long. Germline CDR1 SQVTM, CDR2 ANQGSEA. The CDR3 here is CSVVSLNEKLFF. The CDR3 nucleotides read TGCAGCGTTGTCAGCCTAAATGAAAAACTGTTTTTT.

This clonotype was seen repeatedly, ten times or more. This chain uses TRBV18 with TRBJ1-2; 8 nucleotides match TRBD1. CDR1 KGHSH and CDR2 LQKENI come from the germline V gene. V trimming: 1 base; J trimming: 8 bases; junction bases outside the gene matches: 12. This CDR3 comprises 16 residues. The CDR3 DNA is TGTGCCAGCTCACCACTAGGGACAGGAGGAAGGGGCGGCTACACCTTC. Protein product: CASSPLGTGGRGGYTF.

This clonotype was observed many times. The rearrangement joins TRBV6-1 to TRBJ1-2; weak D call: TRBD1 (6 bases). The V end was cut by 6 bases, the J end by 7 bases, with 15 bases between. In germline, CDR1 is MNHNS, CDR2 SASEGT. CDR3 length: 13 residues. CDR3 DNA sequence: TGTGCCAGCAGCCCTTCGGGGGCATGTGGCTACACCTTC. The encoded protein is CASSPSGACGYTF.

This clonotype was counted at least ten times. The chain employs TRBV29-1 and TRBJ2-7, with TRBD1 matching 8 bases. The germline V gene encodes CDR1 SQVTM and CDR2 ANQGSEA. Germline trimming cut 4 bases from V and 12 bases from J; bases unmatched to any gene: 8. The CDR3 consists of 11 residues. The CDR3 region is CSVVGAGGLYF. DNA of the CDR3: TGCAGCGTTGTAGGTGCAGGGGGCCTGTACTTC.

This clonotype came up many times. V and J are TRBV5-1 and TRBJ2-7, with 8 bases aligning to TRBD1. The CDR3 runs to 17 residues. V trimming: 4 bases; J trimming: 0 bases; junction bases outside the gene matches: 12. The germline gives CDR1 SGHRS, CDR2 YFSETQ. As DNA, the CDR3 is TGCGCCAGCAGCCCCGGACAGGGAGGAAGACTCTCCTACGAGCAGTACTTC. It translates to CASSPGQGGRLSYEQYF.

This clonotype was detected ten times or more. The V and J genes are TRBV29-1 and TRBJ1-2; D remains unclear. With 3 bases removed from V and 2 bases from J, the gap between germline ends came to 13 bases. The CDR3 length is 14 residues. The germline V gene has CDR1 SQVTM and CDR2 ANQGSEA. The CDR3 DNA sequence: TGCAGCGTTGAGGTTGGGGTACAGAACTATGGCTACACCTTC. This sequence encodes CSVEVGVQNYGYTF.

This clonotype has ten or more counts. The chain is built from TRBV5-1 and TRBJ2-7; 8 bases align to TRBD1. The CDR3 covers 15 residues. Germline loops: CDR1 SGHRS, CDR2 YFSETQ. V shed 4 bases, J shed 4 bases, and the junction held 10 bases outside the gene matches. In nucleotides, the CDR3 is TGCGCCAGCAGCCCCTATCCGGGACAGGAATACGAGCAGTACTTC. Encoded protein: CASSPYPGQEYEQYF.

In its sample, this clonotype was seen many times. This sequence joins TRBV6-2 or TRBV6-3 and TRBJ2-7; 8 positions match TRBD1. This CDR3 comprises 12 residues. Germline CDR1 reads MNHEY; CDR2 reads SVGEGT. V lost 6 bases, J lost 5 bases, and 3 bases stayed unmatched. The CDR3 sequence: CASRDRAHEQYF. The CDR3 DNA reads as TGTGCCAGCAGGGACAGGGCCCACGAGCAGTACTTC.